This entry concerns a single TCR beta chain. The entry originates in a study of immune characterization of retroperitoneal liposarcoma. The CDR3 contains 17 residues. Germline V lookup: CDR1 MNHEY, CDR2 SMNVEV (reference sequence). Between the trimmed V and J ends, which lost 0 bases and 3 bases, there was a span of 18 bases. Each CDR3 protein is one row after TCRdb ran MiXCR on the PCR reads. Of 2,500 to 3,000 distinct CDR3 sequences listed, 46% are singletons. This receptor was taken from a male donor with retroperitoneal liposarcoma. J is TRBJ2-7 and V is TRBV27, with D possibly being TRBD1 (6 bases). What was sequenced was tumor tissue. CDR3 in amino acids: CASSLSFAGVGGYEQYF. The DNA of the CDR3 is TGTGCCAGCAGTTTATCTTTTGCAGGGGTAGGGGGCTACGAGCAGTACTTC.